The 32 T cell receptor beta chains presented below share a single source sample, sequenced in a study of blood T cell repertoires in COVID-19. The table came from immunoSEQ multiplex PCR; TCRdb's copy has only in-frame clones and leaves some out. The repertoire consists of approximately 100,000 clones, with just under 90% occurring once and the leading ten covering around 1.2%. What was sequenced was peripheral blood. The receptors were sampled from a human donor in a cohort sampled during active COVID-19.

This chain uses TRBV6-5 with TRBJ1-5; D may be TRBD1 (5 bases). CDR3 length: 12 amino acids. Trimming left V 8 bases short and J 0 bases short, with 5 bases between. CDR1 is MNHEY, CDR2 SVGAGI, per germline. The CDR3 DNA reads TGTGCCAGCGGACATAGCAATCAGCCCCAGCATTTT. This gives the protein CASGHSNQPQHF.

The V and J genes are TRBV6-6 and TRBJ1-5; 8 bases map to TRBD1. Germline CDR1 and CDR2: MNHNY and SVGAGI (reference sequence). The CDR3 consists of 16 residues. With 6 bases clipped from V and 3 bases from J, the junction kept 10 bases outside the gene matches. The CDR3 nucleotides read TGTGCCAGCAGACAGACAGGGGACAAGAACAATCAGCCCCAGCATTTT. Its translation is CASRQTGDKNNQPQHF.

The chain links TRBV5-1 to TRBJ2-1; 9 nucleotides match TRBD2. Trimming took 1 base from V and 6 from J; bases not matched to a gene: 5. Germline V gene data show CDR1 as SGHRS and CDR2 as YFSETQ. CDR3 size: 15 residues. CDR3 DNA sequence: TGCGCCAGCAGCTTGTCTAGCGGGGCCTCCAATGAGCAGTTCTTC. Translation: CASSLSSGASNEQFF.

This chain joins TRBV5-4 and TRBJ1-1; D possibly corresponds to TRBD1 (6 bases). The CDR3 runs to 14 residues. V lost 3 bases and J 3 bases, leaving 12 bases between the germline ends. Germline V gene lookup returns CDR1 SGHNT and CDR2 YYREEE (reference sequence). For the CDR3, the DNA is TGTGCCAGCAGCTCTACCAAGGGGGACACTGAAGCTTTCTTT. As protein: CASSSTKGDTEAFF.

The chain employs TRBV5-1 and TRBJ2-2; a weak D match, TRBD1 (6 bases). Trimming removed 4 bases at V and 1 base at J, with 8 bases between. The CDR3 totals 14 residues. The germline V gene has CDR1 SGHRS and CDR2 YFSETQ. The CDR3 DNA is TGCGCCAGCAGCAAGGGACAGAACACCGGGGAGCTGTTTTTT. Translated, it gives CASSKGQNTGELFF.

The CDR3 sequence is CASSSRRDSYNEQFF. The CDR3 region has the DNA TGTGCCAGCAGTTCCCGCCGGGACAGCTACAATGAGCAGTTCTTC. The rearrangement uses TRBV6-6 and TRBJ2-1; 7 nucleotides match TRBD1. J lost 3 bases, V lost 4 bases, and 6 bases had no gene match. This CDR3 contains 15 residues. Germline V lookup: CDR1 MNHNY, CDR2 SVGAGI (reference sequence).

The CDR3 DNA reads TGTGCCAGCAGTGTCCGGGATCGACTTAATTCACCCCTCCACTTT. Translating it yields CASSVRDRLNSPLHF. This chain links TRBV27 with TRBJ1-6; D unclear. Germline CDR1 reads MNHEY; CDR2 reads SMNVEV (reference sequence). The CDR3 length is 15 residues. Trimming cost V 5 bases and J 6 bases, with 14 bases left between them.

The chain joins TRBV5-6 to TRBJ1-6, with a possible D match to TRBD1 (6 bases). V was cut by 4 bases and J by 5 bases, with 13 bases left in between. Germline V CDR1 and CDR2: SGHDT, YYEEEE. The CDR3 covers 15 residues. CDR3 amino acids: CASSTQGIDNSPLHF. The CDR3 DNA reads TGTGCCAGCAGCACACAGGGTATCGATAATTCACCCCTCCACTTT.

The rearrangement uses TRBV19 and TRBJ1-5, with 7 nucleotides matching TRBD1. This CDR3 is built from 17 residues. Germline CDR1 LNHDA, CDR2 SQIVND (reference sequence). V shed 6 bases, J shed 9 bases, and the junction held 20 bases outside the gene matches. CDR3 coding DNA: TGTGCCAGTAGAGTATCCCTGGGCGGGACAGAATTGCGGCCCCAGCATTTT. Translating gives CASRVSLGGTELRPQHF.

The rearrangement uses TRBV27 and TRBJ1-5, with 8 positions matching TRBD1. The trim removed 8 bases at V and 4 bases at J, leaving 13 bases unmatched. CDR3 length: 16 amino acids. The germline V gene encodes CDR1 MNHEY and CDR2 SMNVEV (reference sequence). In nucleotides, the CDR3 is TGTGCCAGCCCTTCCAGGGGGCCGAGGAGGAATCAGCCCCAGCATTTT. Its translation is CASPSRGPRRNQPQHF.

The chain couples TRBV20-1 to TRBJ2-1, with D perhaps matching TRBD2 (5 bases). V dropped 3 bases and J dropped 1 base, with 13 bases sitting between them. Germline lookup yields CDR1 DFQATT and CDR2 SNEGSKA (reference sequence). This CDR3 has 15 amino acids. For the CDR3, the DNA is TGCAGTGCTAGTTCTAGCTTTCTGTCCTACAATGAGCAGTTCTTC. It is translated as CSASSSFLSYNEQFF.

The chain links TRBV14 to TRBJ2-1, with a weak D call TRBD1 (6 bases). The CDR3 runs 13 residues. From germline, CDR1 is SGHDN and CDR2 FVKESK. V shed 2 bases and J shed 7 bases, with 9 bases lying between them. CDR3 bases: TGTGCCAGCAGCCAATGGACAGTAAATGAGCAGTTCTTC. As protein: CASSQWTVNEQFF.

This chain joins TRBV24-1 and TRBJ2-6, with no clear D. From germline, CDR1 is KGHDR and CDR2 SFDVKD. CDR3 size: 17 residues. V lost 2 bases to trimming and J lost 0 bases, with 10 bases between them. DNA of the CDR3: TGTGCCACCAGTGATTCCCGACAACACTCTGGGGCCAACGTCCTGACTTTC. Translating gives CATSDSRQHSGANVLTF.

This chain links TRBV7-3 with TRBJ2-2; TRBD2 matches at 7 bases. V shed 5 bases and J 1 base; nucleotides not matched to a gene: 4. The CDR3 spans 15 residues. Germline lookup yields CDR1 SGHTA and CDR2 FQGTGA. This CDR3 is CASSRGGLNTGELFF. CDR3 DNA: TGTGCCAGCAGCCGCGGGGGACTGAACACCGGGGAGCTGTTTTTT.

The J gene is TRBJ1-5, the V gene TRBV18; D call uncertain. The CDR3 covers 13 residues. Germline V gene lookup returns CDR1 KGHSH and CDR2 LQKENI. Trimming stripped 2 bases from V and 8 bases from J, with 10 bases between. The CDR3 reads CASSPRRFEPQHF. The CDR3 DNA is TGTGCCAGCTCACCAAGGAGGTTTGAGCCCCAGCATTTT.

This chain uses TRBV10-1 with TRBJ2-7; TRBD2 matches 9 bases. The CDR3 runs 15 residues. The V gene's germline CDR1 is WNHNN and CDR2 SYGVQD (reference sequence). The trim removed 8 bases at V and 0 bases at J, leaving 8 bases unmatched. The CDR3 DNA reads TGCGCCAGCCTGGTTCAGCGGGGGGCCTCCTACGAGCAGTACTTC. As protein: CASLVQRGASYEQYF.

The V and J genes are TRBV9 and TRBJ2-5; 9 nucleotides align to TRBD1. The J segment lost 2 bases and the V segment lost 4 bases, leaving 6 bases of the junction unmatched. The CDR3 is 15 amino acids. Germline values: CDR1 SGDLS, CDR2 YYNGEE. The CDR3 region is CASSKGTGPQETQYF. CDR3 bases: TGTGCCAGCAGCAAGGGGACAGGGCCTCAAGAGACCCAGTACTTC.

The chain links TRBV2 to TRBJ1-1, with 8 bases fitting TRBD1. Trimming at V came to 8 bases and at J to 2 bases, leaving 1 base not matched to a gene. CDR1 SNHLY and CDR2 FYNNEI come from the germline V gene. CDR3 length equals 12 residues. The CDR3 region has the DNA TGTGCCAGCGACAGGGGCAACACTGAAGCTTTCTTT. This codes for CASDRGNTEAFF.

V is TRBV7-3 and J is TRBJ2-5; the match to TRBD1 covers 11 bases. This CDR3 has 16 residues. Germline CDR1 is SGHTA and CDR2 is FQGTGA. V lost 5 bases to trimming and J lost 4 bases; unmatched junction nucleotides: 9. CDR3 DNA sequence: TGTGCCAGCAGCCCGGGACAGGGGGATACTAGAGAGACCCAGTACTTC. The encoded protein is CASSPGQGDTRETQYF.

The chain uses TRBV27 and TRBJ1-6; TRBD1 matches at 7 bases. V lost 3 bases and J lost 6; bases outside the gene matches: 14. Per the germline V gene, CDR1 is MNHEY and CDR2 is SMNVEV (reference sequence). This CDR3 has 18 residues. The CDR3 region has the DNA TGTGCCAGCAGTTTTTCCCTGACAGGGCTGCGGGGTAATTCACCCCTCCACTTT. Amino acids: CASSFSLTGLRGNSPLHF.

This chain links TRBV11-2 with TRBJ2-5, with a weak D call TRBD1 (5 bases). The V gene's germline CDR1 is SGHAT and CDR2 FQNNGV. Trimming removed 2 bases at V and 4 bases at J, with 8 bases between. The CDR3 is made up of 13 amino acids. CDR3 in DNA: TGTGCCAGCAGCTTACAGGGCGGAGAGACCCAGTACTTC. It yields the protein CASSLQGGETQYF.

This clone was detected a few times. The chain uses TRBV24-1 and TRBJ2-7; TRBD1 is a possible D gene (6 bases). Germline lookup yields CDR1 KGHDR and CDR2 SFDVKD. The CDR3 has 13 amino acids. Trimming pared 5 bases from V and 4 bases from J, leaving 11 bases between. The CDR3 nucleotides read TGTGCCACCAGTGGCAGGGGTAATTACGAGCAGTACTTC. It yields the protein CATSGRGNYEQYF.

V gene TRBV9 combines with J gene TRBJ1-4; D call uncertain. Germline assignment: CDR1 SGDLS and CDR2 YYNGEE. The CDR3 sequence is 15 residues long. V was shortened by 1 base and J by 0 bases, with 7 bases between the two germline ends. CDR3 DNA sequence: TGTGCCAGCAGCGTATCAGTGGCAACTAATGAAAAACTGTTTTTT. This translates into CASSVSVATNEKLFF.

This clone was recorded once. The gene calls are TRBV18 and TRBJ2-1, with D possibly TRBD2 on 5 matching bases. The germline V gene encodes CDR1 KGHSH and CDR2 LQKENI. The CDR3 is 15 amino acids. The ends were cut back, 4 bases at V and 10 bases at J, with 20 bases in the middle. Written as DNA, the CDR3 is TGTGCCAGCTCACGGGTGGGAGCGGACCTTTCGGAGCAGTTCTTC. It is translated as CASSRVGADLSEQFF.

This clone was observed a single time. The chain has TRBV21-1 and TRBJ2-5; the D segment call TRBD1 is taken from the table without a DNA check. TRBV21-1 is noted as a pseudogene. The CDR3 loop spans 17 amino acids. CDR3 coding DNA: TGTGCCAGCAGCAAATCCTCCGTGGGACAGGGGGAGGAGACCCAGTACTTC. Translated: CASSKSSVGQGEETQYF.

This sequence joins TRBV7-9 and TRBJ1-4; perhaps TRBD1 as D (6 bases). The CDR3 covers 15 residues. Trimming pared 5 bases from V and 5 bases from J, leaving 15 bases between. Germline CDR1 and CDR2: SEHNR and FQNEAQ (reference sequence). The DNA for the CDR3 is TGTGCCAGCAGCCCGAGGACAGAACTAAATGAAAAACTGTTTTTT. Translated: CASSPRTELNEKLFF.

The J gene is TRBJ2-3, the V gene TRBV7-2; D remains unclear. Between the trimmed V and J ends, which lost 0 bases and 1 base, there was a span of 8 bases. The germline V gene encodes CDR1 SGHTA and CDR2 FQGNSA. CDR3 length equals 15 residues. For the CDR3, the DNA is TGTGCCAGCAGCTTAGCGCCTAGAGGCACAGATACGCAGTATTTT. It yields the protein CASSLAPRGTDTQYF.

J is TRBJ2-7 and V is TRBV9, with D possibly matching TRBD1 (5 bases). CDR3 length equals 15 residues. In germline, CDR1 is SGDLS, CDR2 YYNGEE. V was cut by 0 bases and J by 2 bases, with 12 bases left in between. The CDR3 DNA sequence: TGTGCCAGCAGCGTAGCGGCAGGGCCTACCTACGAGCAGTACTTC. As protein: CASSVAAGPTYEQYF.

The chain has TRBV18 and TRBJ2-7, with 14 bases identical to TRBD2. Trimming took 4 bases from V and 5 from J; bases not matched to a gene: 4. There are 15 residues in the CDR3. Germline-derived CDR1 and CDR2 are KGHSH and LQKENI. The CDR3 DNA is TGTGCCAGCTCACACGGACTAGCGGGAGGCCACGAGCAGTACTTC. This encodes CASSHGLAGGHEQYF.

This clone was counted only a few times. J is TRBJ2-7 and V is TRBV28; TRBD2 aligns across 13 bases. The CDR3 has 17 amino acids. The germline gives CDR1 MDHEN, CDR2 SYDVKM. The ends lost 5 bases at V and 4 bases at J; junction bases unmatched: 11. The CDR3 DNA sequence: TGTGCCAGCAGTCCAAGGACTAGCGGGAGACAATATTACGAGCAGTACTTC. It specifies CASSPRTSGRQYYEQYF.

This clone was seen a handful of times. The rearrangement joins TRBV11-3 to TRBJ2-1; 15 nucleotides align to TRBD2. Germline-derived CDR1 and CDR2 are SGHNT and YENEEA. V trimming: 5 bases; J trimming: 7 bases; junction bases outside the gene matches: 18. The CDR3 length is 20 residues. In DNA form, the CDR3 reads TGTGCCAGCAGCCTAATGAAAGGACTAGCGGGGGGGCTTCTACGGAATGAGCAGTTCTTC. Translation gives CASSLMKGLAGGLLRNEQFF.

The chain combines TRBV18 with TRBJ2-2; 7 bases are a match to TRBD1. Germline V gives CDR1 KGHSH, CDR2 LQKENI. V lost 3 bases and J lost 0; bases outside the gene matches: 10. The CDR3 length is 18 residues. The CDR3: CASSPIRTGPTNTGELFF. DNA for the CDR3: TGTGCCAGCTCACCCATACGGACAGGCCCCACGAACACCGGGGAGCTGTTTTTT.